This TCR beta chain was recovered during a study of T cell responses to AZD1222 COVID-19 vaccine. Whole-study results and caveats: Just a handful of people given AZD1222 tested seropositive at baseline. Spike-specific TCR breadth and depth went up after people got two AZD1222 doses. In the spike-specific TCR repertoire, nearly half reportedly target unmutated variant regions.

Germline assignment: CDR1 SGHRS and CDR2 YFSETQ. V dropped 7 bases and J dropped 6 bases, with 20 bases sitting between them. There are 16 residues in the CDR3. On this clone: The antigen is undetermined.

Repertoires were generated with immunoSEQ multiplex PCR, while TCRdb's copy carries only in-frame clones and drops some. The sample holds approximately 140,000 clones, about 81% seen once. The material was peripheral blood, obtained on day 0 of MenACWY control vaccination. The sequence derives from an adult in good health. The V and J genes are TRBV5-1 and TRBJ1-6; tentatively, D is TRBD1 (5 bases). CDR3 DNA: TGCGCCAGCTCCGATGGACCGGGACTCGGTAATTCACCCCTCCACTTT. Translated, it gives CASSDGPGLGNSPLHF. The entire variable domain, with the rest obtained from reference TRBV5-1 and TRBJ1-6, is as follows: KAGVTQTPRYLIKTRGQQVTLSCSPISGHRSVSWYQQTPGQGLQFLFEYFSETQRNKGNFPGRFSGRQFSNSRSEMNVSTLELGDSALYLCASSDGPGLGNSPLHFGNGTRLTVT.